This is a list of T cell receptor beta chains from one sample in a study of blood T cells in healthy people across ages. MiXCR, applied by TCRdb to the 5' RACE reads, yields one record per CDR3 protein. The table records approximately 1,700,000 distinct CDR3 sequences, 35% to 50% of them present only once. Material for sequencing was blood. All receptors derive from a human donor in good health. The CDR3 runs from the conserved cysteine through the conserved F or W. The order of the fields is V gene, clone size, J gene, D gene, CDR3 DNA, CDR3 protein. D genes are given only for firm matches. Clone size is stated in some rows and not others, as once, few, many or a class when expanded.

TRBV20-1	-	TRBJ1-6	-	TGCAGTGCTAGGAAGGGGGGAAGAAATTCACCCCTCCACTTT	CSARKGGRNSPLHF
TRBV27	few	TRBJ1-1	-	TGTGCCAGCAACCCAGGGGCAGGGGACACTGAAGCTTTCTTT	CASNPGAGDTEAFF
TRBV29-1	-	TRBJ2-5	TRBD2	TGCAGCGTTTGGGGACTAGCGTCGGGAGAGACCCAGTACTTC	CSVWGLASGETQYF
TRBV9	few	TRBJ2-7	TRBD1	TGTGCCAGCAGCAACGACAGGGACCCCTACGAGCAGTACTTC	CASSNDRDPYEQYF
TRBV20-1	few	TRBJ2-5	TRBD1	TGCAGTGCTAGAGATTCAGGGACAGGGGGCCCGGAGACCCAGTACTTC	CSARDSGTGGPETQYF
TRBV20-1	once	TRBJ1-2	-	TGCAGTGCAACCGGTCAGGGAACTTATAACTATGGCTACACCTTC	CSATGQGTYNYGYTF
TRBV7-6	-	TRBJ2-3	-	TGTGCCAGCAGCTTAGACAGGCAGCGCACAGATACGCAGTATTTT	CASSLDRQRTDTQYF
TRBV7-6	few	TRBJ1-2	TRBD1	TGTGCCAGCAGTTCCCCGGGACAGCTCCATGGCTACACCTTC	CASSSPGQLHGYTF
TRBV4-3	-	TRBJ2-7	-	TGCGCCAGCAGCCAAGTATACCTGGACAACGACGAGCAGTACTTC	CASSQVYLDNDEQYF
TRBV6-5	-	TRBJ2-3	-	TGTGCCAGCAGTTACGACTGGGGGGCGGATACGCAGTATTTT	CASSYDWGADTQYF
TRBV7-3	few	TRBJ2-1	TRBD1	TGTGCCAGCAGCTTGGACAGGGGACGAGGGAATGAGCAGTTCTTC	CASSLDRGRGNEQFF
TRBV5-1	few	TRBJ2-6	-	TGCGCCAGCAGCTCCCCCAGGGAACACTCTGGGGCCAACGTCCTGACTTTC	CASSSPREHSGANVLTF
TRBV7-6	few	TRBJ1-2	-	TGTGCCAGCAGCCCGTTTGGTCCAGAGTATGGCTACACCTTC	CASSPFGPEYGYTF
TRBV7-2	-	TRBJ2-2	-	TGTGCCAGCAGCTTAGGGCAGGGGTACACCGGGGAGCTGTTTTTT	CASSLGQGYTGELFF
TRBV29-1	few	TRBJ2-3	TRBD1	TGCAGCGTTGGTCGACAGGGTAACACAGATACGCAGTATTTT	CSVGRQGNTDTQYF
TRBV7-9	few	TRBJ2-3	-	TGTGCCAGCAGCATACCCACCGATACGCAGTATTTT	CASSIPTDTQYF
TRBV7-2	few	TRBJ1-2	-	TGTGCCAGCAGCTCGGCAGGGGTGCAATCTGGCTACACCTTC	CASSSAGVQSGYTF
TRBV2	-	TRBJ2-7	-	TGTGCCAGCAGTGAAGCAGGTCAGGGTGGCTCCTACGAGCAGTACTTC	CASSEAGQGGSYEQYF
TRBV7-9	-	TRBJ1-2	-	TGTGCCAGCAGCTTTAAGGGGACAAGTGGCTACACCTTC	CASSFKGTSGYTF
TRBV3-1	-	TRBJ2-7	-	TGTGCCAGCAGCCATATCGGGCAGGGGACCTACGAGCAGTACTTC	CASSHIGQGTYEQYF
TRBV11-2	few	TRBJ2-6	TRBD1	TGTGCCAGCAGCTATGACAGGGACAGCTCTGGGGCCAACGTCCTGACTTTC	CASSYDRDSSGANVLTF
TRBV14	few	TRBJ1-2	-	TGTGCCAGCAGCCTTTTCGGAACTAACTATGGCTACACCTTC	CASSLFGTNYGYTF
TRBV2	-	TRBJ1-5	-	TGTGCCAGCAGTGGATCAAATAGCAATCAGCCCCAGCATTTT	CASSGSNSNQPQHF
TRBV6-5	-	TRBJ1-1	-	TGTGCCAGCAGTTACTCCCACCTACGGGGAGACCCTGAAGCTTTCTTT	CASSYSHLRGDPEAFF
TRBV28	-	TRBJ1-4	-	TGTGCCAGCAGTTTTGGACGGATTAATGAAAAACTGTTTTTT	CASSFGRINEKLFF
TRBV7-8	-	TRBJ1-5	-	TGTGCCAGCAGCTCCGGACGGCTAGCGGATCAGCCCCAGCATTTT	CASSSGRLADQPQHF
TRBV20-1	-	TRBJ2-3	-	TGCAGTGCCCCCCTAAGGGGGGTTAAAGATACGCAGTATTTT	CSAPLRGVKDTQYF
TRBV3-1	-	TRBJ1-1	TRBD1	TGTGCCAGCAGCCTCCCGGGACAGGAAGCTTTCTTT	CASSLPGQEAFF
TRBV12-3/TRBV12-4	-	TRBJ2-1	-	TGTGCCAGCAGCACCGGGACATTGAATGAGCAGTTCTTC	CASSTGTLNEQFF
TRBV12-3/TRBV12-4	-	TRBJ2-7	-	TGTGCCAGCAGTCCCGGATTTACCGAGCAGTACTTC	CASSPGFTEQYF
TRBV10-3	-	TRBJ2-7	TRBD1	TGTGCCATCGGACAGGGCGCTACGGGGCAGTACTTC	CAIGQGATGQYF
TRBV7-2	few	TRBJ2-7	-	TGTGCCAGCAGTTCAAACCCAGGGTTCCACGAGCAGTACTTC	CASSSNPGFHEQYF
TRBV30	-	TRBJ1-6	TRBD1	TGTGCCTGGAGTGGGCTCAGGGGGGAAGATTCACCCCTCCACTTT	CAWSGLRGEDSPLHF
TRBV29-1	few	TRBJ2-7	TRBD2	TGCAGCGTTGGCTCTACTAGCGGGGGTGGCGACGAGCAGTACTTC	CSVGSTSGGGDEQYF
TRBV7-3	-	TRBJ2-7	-	TGTGCCAGCAGCATTGGACTTTCGTCCTCCTACGAGCAGTACTTC	CASSIGLSSSYEQYF
TRBV20-1	once	TRBJ1-1	TRBD1	TGCAGTGCTAGACCTTCAGGGGGCACTGAAGCTTTCTTT	CSARPSGGTEAFF
TRBV6-2/TRBV6-3	few	TRBJ2-7	TRBD2	TGTGCCAGCTTAAGCGGGGGCTACGAGCAGTACTTC	CASLSGGYEQYF
TRBV9	few	TRBJ2-1	TRBD1	TGTGCCAGCAGCTCAGAACCGGGACAGGGTGTTAATGAGCAGTTCTTC	CASSSEPGQGVNEQFF